Below, 9 T cell receptor beta chains from the same sample are listed, as sequenced in a study of T cell repertoires in cytomegalovirus infection. TCRdb ran MiXCR on the reads and lists one entry per CDR3 protein. This sample has about 440,000 distinct CDR3 sequences, with 31% found just once. The sample comprised PBMCs. Every receptor here comes from a human donor in good health (CMV status not recorded). Some clones in this sample may be carry-over from other donors' samples.

This clonotype has just a few counts. The gene calls are TRBV25-1 and TRBJ2-7; D is perhaps TRBD1 (7 bases). CDR1 is MGHDK and CDR2 is SYGVNS in the germline V gene. The CDR3 extends over 12 amino acids. V was pared by 6 bases and J by 5 bases, with 11 bases between. CDR3 region: CASSQGGHEQYF. Written as DNA, the CDR3 is TGTGCCAGCAGCCAGGGGGGCCACGAGCAGTACTTC.

This clonotype has a handful of counts. This sequence joins TRBV20-1 and TRBJ1-5; 9 bases are shared with TRBD1. CDR3 size: 14 residues. Germline V lookup: CDR1 DFQATT, CDR2 SNEGSKA (reference sequence). Trimming took 6 bases from V and 1 from J; bases not matched to a gene: 4. CDR3 DNA: TGCAGTGCAAGGGACAGGGAGAGCAATCAGCCCCAGCATTTT. Its translation: CSARDRESNQPQHF.

The sample holds a few counts of this clonotype. The chain links TRBV7-3 to TRBJ1-2; 8 bases are shared with TRBD1. Germline lookup yields CDR1 SGHTA and CDR2 FQGTGA. This CDR3 has 14 residues. V lost 5 bases, J lost 6 bases, and 8 bases stayed unmatched. CDR3 amino acids: CASSPGGQGDGYTF. The CDR3 DNA follows: TGTGCCAGCAGCCCAGGGGGCCAGGGCGATGGCTACACCTTC.

This clonotype was counted a few times. The chain has TRBV12-3 or TRBV12-4 and TRBJ1-5; 7 nucleotides line up with TRBD1. V shed 5 bases and J 4 bases; nucleotides not matched to a gene: 11. This CDR3 comprises 16 residues. For the CDR3, the DNA is TGTGCCAGCAGTCCCACAGGGGTCCAACTTAATCAGCCCCAGCATTTT. Protein product: CASSPTGVQLNQPQHF.

This clonotype was counted only a few times. V gene TRBV19 combines with J gene TRBJ2-1, with a possible D match to TRBD2 (5 bases). Germline values: CDR1 LNHDA, CDR2 SQIVND (reference sequence). The CDR3 is made up of 13 amino acids. Trimming pared 5 bases from V and 8 bases from J, leaving 13 bases between. The CDR3 reads CASSERRGDEQFF. The CDR3 coding sequence is TGTGCCAGTAGTGAACGACGGGGAGATGAGCAGTTCTTC.

Worth noting for this clonotype: A much larger clone lies one base from this, so it may be a read error. The chain uses TRBV7-8 and TRBJ2-1; 12 nucleotides match TRBD2. In germline, CDR1 is SGHVS, CDR2 FQNEAQ. This CDR3 contains 17 residues. J was trimmed by 9 bases and V by 5 bases; bases with no gene match: 14. The CDR3 DNA reads TGTGCCAGCAGCCCCTTAATTCCTAGCGGGGGGGCGGTTGAGCAGTTCTTC. Protein product: CASSPLIPSGGAVEQFF.

This clonotype was seen a handful of times. V gene TRBV29-1 combines with J gene TRBJ2-3, with D tentatively TRBD1 (6 bases). CDR1 SQVTM and CDR2 ANQGSEA come from the germline V gene. The V gene lost 6 bases and the J gene lost 1 base, with 14 bases spanning the gap. The CDR3 has 14 amino acids. CDR3: CSVPGQMGTDTQYF. Here the CDR3 DNA reads TGCAGCGTACCGGGACAAATGGGCACAGATACGCAGTATTTT.

This chain joins TRBV5-5 and TRBJ2-2, with D possibly being TRBD2 (5 bases). Germline V CDR1 and CDR2: SGHKS, YYEKEE (reference sequence). Trimming took 4 bases from V and 4 from J, leaving 20 bases between them. The CDR3 spans 17 residues. The CDR3 is CASSPNDYTRPTGELFF. The DNA for the CDR3 is TGTGCCAGCAGCCCAAACGACTATACACGGCCCACCGGGGAGCTGTTTTTT. Using reference TRBV5-5 and TRBJ2-2 for the parts outside the CDR3, the full variable domain is DAGVTQSPTHLIKTRGQQVTLRCSPISGHKSVSWYQQVLGQGPQFIFQYYEKEERGRGNFPDRFSARQFPNYSSELNVNALLLGDSALYLCASSPNDYTRPTGELFFGEGSRLTVL.

This clonotype was observed many times. V and J are TRBV7-2 and TRBJ2-5; D may be TRBD1 (6 bases). The V gene lost 1 base and the J gene lost 3 bases, with 15 bases spanning the gap. CDR1 is SGHTA, CDR2 FQGNSA, per germline. This CDR3 comprises 16 residues. CDR3 in DNA: TGTGCCAGCAGCTTAGTAAAGGGGACATCGGAAGAGACCCAGTACTTC. This translates into CASSLVKGTSEETQYF.